This T cell receptor beta chain emerged from a study of T cell changes during pregnancy in multiple sclerosis. Profiled with immunoSEQ multiplex PCR; TCRdb holds only in-frame clones, not every one. Seen here are 90,000 to 120,000 clones, around 93% observed once, and the top ten hold roughly 0.78%. Per the germline V gene, CDR1 is MGHRA and CDR2 is YSYEKL. The CDR3 contains 14 residues. V lost 0 bases to trimming and J lost 4 bases, with 9 bases between them. This sequence joins TRBV4-1 and TRBJ1-2, with D uncertain. The clonotype comes from a female donor in good health, enrolled as a control in a pregnancy study. Sequenced here: peripheral blood, sampled in the third trimester of pregnancy. In DNA, the CDR3 is TGCGCCAGCAGCCAAGAGAGAGGGTCCTATGGCTACACCTTC. Amino acid sequence: CASSQERGSYGYTF.